The clone carrying this T cell receptor (beta chain) was seen a few times. The antigen remains undetermined. Expressed TCRB transcripts were sequenced after all isolated RNA was converted to cDNA. Data came from immunoSEQ multiplex PCR; TCRdb stores just in-frame clones and leaves some out. The table has hundreds of thousands of clones, about a tenth seen once. This sample is part of a study of beta chain features in type 1 diabetes. Overall study results and limits: In all four CD4+ subsets, TCRB CDR3 length was significantly, moderately reduced in type 1 diabetes.

In total, each donor contributed a single heparinised blood draw that averaged about 120 mL. CD4+ cells of the naive, central memory, regulatory and stem cell-like memory types were sorted via CD45RO/CCR7/CD25/CD127/CD95/CD27. Specimen: naive CD4+ T cells from blood. The source of this sequence is a man between 25 and 39 years old with type 1 diabetes.

The CDR3 protein is CASSRGQKSYGYTF. In nucleotides, the CDR3 is TGTGCCAGCAGCCGGGGACAGAAGAGCTATGGCTACACCTTC. V usage is TRBV11-2 and J usage is TRBJ1-2; 7 nucleotides align to TRBD1. The CDR3 extends over 14 amino acids. Trimming at V came to 5 bases and at J to 4 bases, leaving 7 bases not matched to a gene. Germline V gives CDR1 SGHAT, CDR2 FQNNGV.